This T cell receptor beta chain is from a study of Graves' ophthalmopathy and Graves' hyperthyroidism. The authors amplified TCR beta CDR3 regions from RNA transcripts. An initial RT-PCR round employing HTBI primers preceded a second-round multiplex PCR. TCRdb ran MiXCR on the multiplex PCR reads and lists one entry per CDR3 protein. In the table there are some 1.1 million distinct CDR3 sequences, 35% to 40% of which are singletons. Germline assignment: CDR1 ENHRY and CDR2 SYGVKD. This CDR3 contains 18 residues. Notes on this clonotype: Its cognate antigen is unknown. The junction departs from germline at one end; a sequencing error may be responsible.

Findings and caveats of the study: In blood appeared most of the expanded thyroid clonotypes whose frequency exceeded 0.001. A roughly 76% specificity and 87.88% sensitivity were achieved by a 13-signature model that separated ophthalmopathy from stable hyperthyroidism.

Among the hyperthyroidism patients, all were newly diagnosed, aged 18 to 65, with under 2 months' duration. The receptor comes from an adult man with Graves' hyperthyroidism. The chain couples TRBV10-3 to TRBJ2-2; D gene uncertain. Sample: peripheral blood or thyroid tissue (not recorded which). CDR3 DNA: TGTGCCAGCAGTTACTCGATTGGGGTGTGGGGAAGGGACGGGGAGCTGTTTTTT. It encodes CASSYSIGVWGRDGELFF.